This TCR beta chain is drawn from a study of tumor-infiltrating lymphocytes in localized non-small cell lung cancer (dated by TCRdb to about 2021). For context, the study as a whole: The cohort covered several histologies, both smokers and never-smokers, and patients whose samples were collected after neoadjuvant chemotherapy. In total, the ICON cohort consisted of over a hundred surgical patients with localized non-small cell lung cancer who had their tumors resected. The paired tumor versus uninvolved lung comparison of immunoSEQ T-cell fraction included a few dozen patients. Each patient contributed resected tumor tissue and uninvolved lung tissue from the same patient, described as non-adjacent to the tumor. Flow cytometry, multiplex immunofluorescence, RNA-seq, exome sequencing and proteomics were applied to the same patients as TCR sequencing, which was one of several integrated assays.

ICON enrollment began in early 2016, and the last patient was enrolled in September 2018. Fresh tumor and matched uninvolved tissue for in-depth immune analyses, including TCR sequencing, were collected from a subcohort of some 76 patients. DNA isolated from bulk tissue, without cell sorting, was used for TCR sequencing. The immunoSEQ assay used for TCR sequencing gave the T-cell fraction in both tumor and uninvolved lung tissue. From the authors' description of their analysis: For survival analysis, patients were divided into high (upper tertile) and low (lower two tertiles) T-cell fraction groups, which were compared by log-rank test. A signed-rank test was used to test differences in T-cell fraction between paired tumor and uninvolved lung samples. Entries here come from immuneACCESS through TCRdb and include only in-frame sequences with V and J called. Some clones fail to appear in such tables; in the studies checked, an unresolved V gene covers under half of the shortfall, and the cause of the remainder is unknown. V and J calls and clone size are given by that table; D and trimming were obtained from the DNA. This sample has about 13,000 clones in its table, and 70% to 80% of those were observed once. About 12% of the sample rests with the top ten.

V is shortened by 0 bases, J by 3 bases, and the region joining them spans 11 bases. Including the terminal cysteine and phenylalanine, the CDR3 comprises 15 residues. The entry retains the CDR3 DNA only, 45 bases that are in frame from base 1. CDR1 and CDR2 were assigned from the germline V gene (reference sequence) as WNHNN and SYGVQD. Comments on this clone: Its antigen is not yet known. Per-base quality was not reported, and no clone a single base away is much larger than it.

The research as a whole found: Tumor T-cell fraction from TCR sequencing was not associated with recurrence-free survival (p = 0.61). Assay coverage differed among patients according to how much tissue was available, so only a subset of the cohort had TCR sequencing. Different pieces of the same tissue were used for different assays, so technical variation could not be separated from intratumor heterogeneity. Consistent with immunofluorescence CD3 counts, TCRbeta sequencing supported greater T cell infiltration in tumors than in uninvolved lung tissue. The TCR-derived T-cell fraction showed no difference between the flow cytometry-defined immunotypes IM1 (good prognosis) and IM2 (poor prognosis).

The sample was lung tumor tissue. The chain uses TRBV10-1 and TRBJ1-1; perhaps TRBD1 is the D gene, with 6 bases matching. The receptor comes from a human donor with non-small cell lung cancer. Here the CDR3 is given as CASSESGGPDTEAFF. The DNA sequence reads TGCGCCAGCAGTGAGTCCGGGGGCCCCGACACTGAAGCTTTCTTT.